This T cell receptor (beta chain) was profiled in a study of early T cells in non-severe SARS-CoV-2 infection. Whole-study context: Bulk RNA isolated from unsorted whole blood underwent sequencing; chains were not paired.

V lost 0 bases, J lost 6 bases, and 5 bases stayed unmatched. CDR3 length: 14 amino acids. Looked up from germline, CDR1 is LGHNA and CDR2 is YNFKEQ. Findings and limits, study-wide: VDJdb matching skewed toward anti-spike CD8 responses, missing private and CD4 specificities.

Attached unique molecular identifiers marked individual cDNA molecules. TCRdb recomputed calls from the 5' RACE reads with MiXCR, one row per CDR3 protein. There are tens of thousands of distinct CDR3 sequences in the sample; over 13% occur only once, and roughly 3.9% lies in the top ten. This clonotype was recorded many times. The target antigen is unknown. This TCR was sampled from an adult who was a healthcare worker with PCR-confirmed SARS-CoV-2 infection or an uninfected control (not recorded which). The sequences come from whole blood, collected at baseline. This chain links TRBV4-2 with TRBJ2-7; 7 bases map to TRBD1. The CDR3 protein is CASSQEGAGGEQYF. The DNA of the CDR3 is TGTGCCAGCAGCCAAGAAGGGGCAGGGGGCGAGCAGTACTTC.